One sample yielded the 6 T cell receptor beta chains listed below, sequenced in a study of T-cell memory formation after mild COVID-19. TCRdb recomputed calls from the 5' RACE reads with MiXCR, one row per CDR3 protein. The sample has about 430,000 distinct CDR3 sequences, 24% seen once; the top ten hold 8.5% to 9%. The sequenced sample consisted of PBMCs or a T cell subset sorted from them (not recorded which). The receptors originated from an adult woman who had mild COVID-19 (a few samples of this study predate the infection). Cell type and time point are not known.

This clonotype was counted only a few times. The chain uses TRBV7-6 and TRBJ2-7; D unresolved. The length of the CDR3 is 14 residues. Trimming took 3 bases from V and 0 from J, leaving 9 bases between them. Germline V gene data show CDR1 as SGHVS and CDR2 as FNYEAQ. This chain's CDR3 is CASSFPVLSYEQYF. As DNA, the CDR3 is TGTGCCAGCAGCTTCCCCGTCCTCTCCTACGAGCAGTACTTC.

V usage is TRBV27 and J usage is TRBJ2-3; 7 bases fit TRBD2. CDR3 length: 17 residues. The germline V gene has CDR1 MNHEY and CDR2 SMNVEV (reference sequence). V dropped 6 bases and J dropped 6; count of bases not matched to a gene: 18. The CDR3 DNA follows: TGTGCCAGCAGCCTATTGCCATTGCGGGAGATTGCGGATACGCAGTATTTT. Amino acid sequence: CASSLLPLREIADTQYF.

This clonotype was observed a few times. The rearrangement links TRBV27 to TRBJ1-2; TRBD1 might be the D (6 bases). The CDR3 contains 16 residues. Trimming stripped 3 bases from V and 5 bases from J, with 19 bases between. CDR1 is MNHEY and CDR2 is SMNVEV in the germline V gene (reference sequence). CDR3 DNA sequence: TGTGCCAGCAGTTTTCTCCCCGGGGGCGCCGGGTATGGCTACACCTTC. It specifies CASSFLPGGAGYGYTF.

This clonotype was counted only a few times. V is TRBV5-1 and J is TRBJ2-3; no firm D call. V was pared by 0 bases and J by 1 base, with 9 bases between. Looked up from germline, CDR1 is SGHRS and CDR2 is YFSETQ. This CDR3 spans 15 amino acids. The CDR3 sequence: CASSLGGRGTDTQYF. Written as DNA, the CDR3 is TGCGCCAGCAGCTTGGGCGGTAGGGGCACAGATACGCAGTATTTT.

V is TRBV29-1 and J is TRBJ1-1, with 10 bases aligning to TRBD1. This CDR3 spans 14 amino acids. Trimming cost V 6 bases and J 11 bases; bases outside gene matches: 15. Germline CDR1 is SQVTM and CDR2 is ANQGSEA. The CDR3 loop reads CSVLSGTGVGCAFF. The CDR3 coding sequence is TGCAGCGTCCTTTCCGGGACAGGGGTCGGGTGCGCTTTCTTT.

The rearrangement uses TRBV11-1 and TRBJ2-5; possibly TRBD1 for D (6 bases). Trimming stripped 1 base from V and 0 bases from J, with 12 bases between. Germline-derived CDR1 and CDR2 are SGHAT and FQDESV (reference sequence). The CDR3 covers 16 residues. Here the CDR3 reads CASSLGRGRYQETQYF. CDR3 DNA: TGTGCCAGCAGCTTAGGCAGGGGTCGGTACCAAGAGACCCAGTACTTC. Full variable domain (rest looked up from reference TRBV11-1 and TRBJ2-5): EAEVAQSPRYKITEKSQAVAFWCDPISGHATLYWYRQILGQGPELLVQFQDESVVDDSQLPKDRFSAERLKGVDSTLKIQPAELGDSAMYLCASSLGRGRYQETQYFGPGTRLLVL.